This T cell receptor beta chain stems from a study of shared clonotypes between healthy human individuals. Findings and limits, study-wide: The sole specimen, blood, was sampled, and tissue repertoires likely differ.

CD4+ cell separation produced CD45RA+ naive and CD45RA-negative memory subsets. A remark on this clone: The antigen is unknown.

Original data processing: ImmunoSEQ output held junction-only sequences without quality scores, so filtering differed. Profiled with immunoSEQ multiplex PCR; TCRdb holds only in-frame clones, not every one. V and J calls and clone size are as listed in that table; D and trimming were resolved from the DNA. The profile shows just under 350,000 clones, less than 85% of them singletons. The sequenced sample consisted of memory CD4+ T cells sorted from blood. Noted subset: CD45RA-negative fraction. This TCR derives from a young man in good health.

CDR3 region: CASSEYDRGLFF. The CDR3 DNA is TGTGCCAGCAGTGAATACGACAGGGGCCTGTTTTTT. The rearrangement uses TRBV2 and TRBJ2-2; TRBD1 matches at 8 bases. CDR1 is SNHLY, CDR2 FYNNEI, per germline. The CDR3 runs to 12 residues. The V gene end was trimmed by 2 bases and the J gene end by 14 bases; junction bases not matched to a gene: 4.